The sequence of this T cell receptor (beta chain) was determined in a study of T-cell memory formation after mild COVID-19. Study findings and constraints: Clones that got smaller from day 15 to 85 had even CD4/CD8, while clones growing later tipped toward CD4+. CD4+ contracting clones were mainly CM and EM; CD8+ ones, EMRA.

The V end lost 4 bases, the J end lost 2 bases, and 18 bases lay between the germline ends. The CDR3 has 17 amino acids. This clonotype appeared a few times. The antigen is not known. TCRdb re-called the 5' RACE reads with MiXCR, one entry per CDR3 protein. The sample shows about half a million distinct CDR3 sequences, about 20% of them seen only once. V usage is TRBV12-3 or TRBV12-4 and J usage is TRBJ2-1, with D maybe TRBD1 (6 bases). The origin of this receptor is an adult woman who had mild COVID-19 (a few samples of this study predate the infection). Cell type and time point are not known. The sequenced sample consisted of PBMCs or a T cell subset sorted from them (not recorded which). CDR3 nucleotides: TGTGCCAGCAGTTCGGTTAGGGGGACCGTCGCCTACAATGAGCAGTTCTTC. Translating it yields CASSSVRGTVAYNEQFF.